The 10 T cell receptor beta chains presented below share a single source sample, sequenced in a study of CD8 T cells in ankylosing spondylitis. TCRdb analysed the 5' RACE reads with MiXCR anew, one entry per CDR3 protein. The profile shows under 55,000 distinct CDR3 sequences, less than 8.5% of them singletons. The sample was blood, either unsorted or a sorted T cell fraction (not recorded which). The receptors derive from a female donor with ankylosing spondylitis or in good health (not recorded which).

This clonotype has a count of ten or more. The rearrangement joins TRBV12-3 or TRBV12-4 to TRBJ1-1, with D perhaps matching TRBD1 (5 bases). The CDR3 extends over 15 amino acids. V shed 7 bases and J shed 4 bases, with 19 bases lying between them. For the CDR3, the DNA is TGTGCCAGCACCGATGGGCCGGGGCTGGGCACTGAAGCTTTCTTT. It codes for CASTDGPGLGTEAFF.

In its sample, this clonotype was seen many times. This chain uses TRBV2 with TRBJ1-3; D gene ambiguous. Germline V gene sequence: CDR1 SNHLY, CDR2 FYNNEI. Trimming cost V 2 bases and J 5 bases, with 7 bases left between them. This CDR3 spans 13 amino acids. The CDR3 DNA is TGTGCCAGCAGTGAAAACGGGCGAAACACCATATATTTT. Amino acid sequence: CASSENGRNTIYF. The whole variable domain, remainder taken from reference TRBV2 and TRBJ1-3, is EPEVTQTPSHQVTQMGQEVILRCVPISNHLYFYWYRQILGQKVEFLVSFYNNEISEKSEIFDDQFSVERPDGSNFTLKIRSTKLEDSAMYFCASSENGRNTIYFGEGSWLTVV.

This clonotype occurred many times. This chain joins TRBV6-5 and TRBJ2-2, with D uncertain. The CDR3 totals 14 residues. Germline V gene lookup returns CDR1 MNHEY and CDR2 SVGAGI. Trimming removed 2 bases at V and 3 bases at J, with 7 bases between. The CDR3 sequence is CASSYGQDTGELFF. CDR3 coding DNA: TGTGCCAGCAGTTACGGGCAGGACACCGGGGAGCTGTTTTTT.

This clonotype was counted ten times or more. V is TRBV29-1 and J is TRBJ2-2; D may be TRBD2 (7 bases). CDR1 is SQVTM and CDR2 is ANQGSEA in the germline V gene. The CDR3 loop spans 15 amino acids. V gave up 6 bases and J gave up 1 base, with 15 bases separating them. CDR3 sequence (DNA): TGCAGCGTCCCTCGGGGAGGGGGGAACACCGGGGAGCTGTTTTTT. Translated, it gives CSVPRGGGNTGELFF.

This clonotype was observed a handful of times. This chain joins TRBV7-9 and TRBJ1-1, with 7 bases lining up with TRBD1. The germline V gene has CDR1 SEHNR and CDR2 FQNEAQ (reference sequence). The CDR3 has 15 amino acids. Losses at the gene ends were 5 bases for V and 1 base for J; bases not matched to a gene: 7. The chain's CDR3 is CASSVTGEGNTEAFF. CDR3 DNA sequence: TGTGCCAGCAGCGTAACAGGGGAAGGGAACACTGAAGCTTTCTTT.

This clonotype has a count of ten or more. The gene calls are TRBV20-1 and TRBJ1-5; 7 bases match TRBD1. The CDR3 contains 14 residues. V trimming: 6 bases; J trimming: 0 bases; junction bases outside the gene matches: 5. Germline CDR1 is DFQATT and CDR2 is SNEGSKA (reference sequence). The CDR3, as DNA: TGCAGTGCCGCAGGGGGAAATAGCAATCAGCCCCAGCATTTT. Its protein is CSAAGGNSNQPQHF.

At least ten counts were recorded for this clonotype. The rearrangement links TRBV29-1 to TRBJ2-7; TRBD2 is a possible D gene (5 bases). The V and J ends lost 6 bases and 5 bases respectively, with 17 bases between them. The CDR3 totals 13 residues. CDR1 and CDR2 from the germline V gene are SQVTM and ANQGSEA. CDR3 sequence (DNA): TGCAGCGTAGACGGGATAGGCGGCGACGAGCAGTACTTC. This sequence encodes CSVDGIGGDEQYF.

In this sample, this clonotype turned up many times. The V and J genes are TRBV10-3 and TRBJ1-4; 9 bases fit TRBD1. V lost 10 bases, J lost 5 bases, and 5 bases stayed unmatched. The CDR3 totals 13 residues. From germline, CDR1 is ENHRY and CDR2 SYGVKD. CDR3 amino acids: CATGGQGNEKLFF. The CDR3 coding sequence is TGTGCCACCGGCGGACAGGGGAATGAAAAACTGTTTTTT.

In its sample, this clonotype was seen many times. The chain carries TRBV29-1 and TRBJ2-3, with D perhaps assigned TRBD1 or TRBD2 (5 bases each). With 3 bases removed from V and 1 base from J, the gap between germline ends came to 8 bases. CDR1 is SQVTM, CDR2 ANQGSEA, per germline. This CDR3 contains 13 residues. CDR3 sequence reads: CSVDLGGTDTQYF. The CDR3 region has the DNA TGCAGCGTTGACTTGGGGGGCACAGATACGCAGTATTTT.

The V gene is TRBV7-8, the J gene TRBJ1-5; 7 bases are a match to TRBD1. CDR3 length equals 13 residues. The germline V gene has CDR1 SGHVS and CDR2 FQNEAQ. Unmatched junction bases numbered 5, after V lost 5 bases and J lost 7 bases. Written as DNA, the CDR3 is TGTGCCAGCAGCCCAGGGGGAAGGCAGCCCCAGCATTTT. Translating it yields CASSPGGRQPQHF.